This record covers a single T cell receptor beta chain. Antigen: not known. The immunoSEQ assay was v3.0, run at survey level. Some clones are missing from TCRdb's copy, which holds only in-frame ones; the method was immunoSEQ multiplex PCR. The sample carries 25,000 to 35,000 clones, 80% to 95% recorded once. The entry originates in a study of long-term antiretroviral therapy in people with HIV. Whole-study context: The earliest samples came from an era when ART typically awaited falling CD4 counts.

Study-wide results and caveats: Controls had broader CDR3 length ranges than HIV repertoires did. Blood in the study was drawn between 2004 and 2017, possibly under older ART regimens, which may be less effective than current ones. Pre-ART clonal expansion yielded clones that dominated the repertoire at all time points.

This CDR3 comprises 14 residues. Germline-derived CDR1 and CDR2 are MNHNS and SASEGT. The trim removed 7 bases at V and 2 bases at J, leaving 6 bases unmatched. Specimen: unsorted PBMCs, collected about 5.2 years after starting antiretroviral therapy. The chain employs TRBV6-1 and TRBJ2-3, with 7 bases aligning to TRBD2. The TCR originated in a woman in her forties with HIV. The CDR3 here is CASTSSGYTDTQYF. CDR3 sequence (DNA): TGTGCCAGCACCTCTAGCGGCTACACAGATACGCAGTATTTT.